A selection of T cell receptor beta chains follows, all from one sample in a study of CD8 T cells in Susac syndrome. TCRdb passed the immunoSEQ multiplex PCR reads through MiXCR, listing each CDR3 protein once. The sample shows about 160,000 distinct CDR3 sequences, roughly 94% of them seen only once. The sample taken for sequencing was CD4+ T cells from PBMCs. The source of these receptors is a human donor with multiple sclerosis. Both conserved end residues are part of each CDR3.

v_call cdr3_aa
TRBV20-1 CSASAGADSPLHF
TRBV30 CAWSVGGSRGIQYF
TRBV6-2/TRBV6-3 CASRKSGQGRTQYF
TRBV3-1 CASSQGGHDNNEQFF
TRBV3-1 CASSLSTDEQFF
TRBV2 CASSEGRTGELFF
TRBV24-1 CATSDARGSEQYF
TRBV28 CASTLDRYSYNEQFF
TRBV6-2/TRBV6-3 CASRASGKQGELFF
TRBV10-2 CASSEWTDTQYF
TRBV5-6 CASSRSGGLGREAFF
TRBV5-4 CASSLGGDYSNQPQHF
TRBV29-1 CSVAGPDTQYF
TRBV12-5 CASGLGQGIAKNIQYF
TRBV12-3/TRBV12-4 CASGLAQTENQPQHF
TRBV7-9 CASSSDRAGNQPQHF
TRBV5-1 CASSQTPLGINEAFF
TRBV27 CASSPVSQETQYF
TRBV20-1 CSASSGRGYNEQFF
TRBV18 CASSPGTANEKLFF
TRBV7-3 CASRNQLAGATLTSGANVLTF
TRBV12-5 CASAKHYEQYF
TRBV10-3 CAISEFVATSVENIQYF
TRBV24-1 CATSDGTGSQPQHF
TRBV6-4 CASSDFPAGYNEQFF
TRBV7-3 CASRRLGLSNEKLFF
TRBV20-1 CSARVGGNEQFF
TRBV20-1 CSASFIQGGGYTF
TRBV10-3 CAISEQLQETQYF
TRBV12-3/TRBV12-4 CASTSGTSNKETQYF
TRBV27 CASSPTGLSYEQYF
TRBV7-6 CASSARGGSNTGELFF
TRBV30 CAWRLPGLDTGELFF
TRBV10-3 CAISDRTDGELFF
TRBV27 CASRGHATNEKLFF
TRBV11-2 CASSFRDPGYEQYF
TRBV12-3/TRBV12-4 CATSRGGAGNTIYF
TRBV20-1 CSARGGSAKSEQFF
TRBV29-1 CSVGEAASTDTQYF
TRBV5-8 CASSPRGALQPQHF
TRBV20-1 CSARPAGGNYGYTF
TRBV3-1 CASSQGGQKGAF
TRBV29-1 CSVESTGYGYTF
TRBV20-1 CSARDYRSYNEQFF
TRBV25-1 CASSRSTGGLYNEQFF
TRBV19 CASSVSGAGSQPQHF
TRBV27 CASSSGTSDTQYF
TRBV29-1 CSVLRPVANTGELFF
TRBV4-3 CASSQEFWAAGEETQYF
TRBV5-1 CASSLEQEQYF
TRBV6-5 CASSYRGKGYTF
TRBV9 CASSVGPVLSEKAFF